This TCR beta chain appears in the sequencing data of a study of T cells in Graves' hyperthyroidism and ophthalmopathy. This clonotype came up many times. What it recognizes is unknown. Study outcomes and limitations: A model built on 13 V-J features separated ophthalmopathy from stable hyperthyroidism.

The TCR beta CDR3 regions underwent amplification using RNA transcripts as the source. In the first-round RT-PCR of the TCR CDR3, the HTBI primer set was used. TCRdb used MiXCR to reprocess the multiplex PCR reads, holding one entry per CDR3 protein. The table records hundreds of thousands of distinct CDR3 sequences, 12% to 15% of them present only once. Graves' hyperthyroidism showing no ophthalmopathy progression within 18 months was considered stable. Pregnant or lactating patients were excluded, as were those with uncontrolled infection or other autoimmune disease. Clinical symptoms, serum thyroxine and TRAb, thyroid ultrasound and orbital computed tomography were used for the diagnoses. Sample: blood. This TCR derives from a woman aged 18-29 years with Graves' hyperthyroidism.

The CDR3 sequence: CASSSSGGSTDTQYF. CDR3 nucleotide sequence: TGTGCCAGCAGCTCGAGCGGGGGCTCCACAGATACGCAGTATTTT. The chain joins TRBV7-3 to TRBJ2-3; 8 bases fit TRBD2. V dropped 4 bases and J dropped 2; count of bases not matched to a gene: 5. The germline gives CDR1 SGHTA, CDR2 FQGTGA. CDR3 size: 15 residues.